Presented here are 19 T cell receptor beta chains from one specimen sequenced in a study of spatial heterogeneity in lung cancer. Specified time point: sample taken at primary tumor resection. Researchers sequenced whole RNA taken from tumor, nontumor lung or frozen PBMC without sorting. TCRdb analysed the 5' RACE reads with MiXCR anew, one entry per CDR3 protein. The sample gives 20,000 to 30,000 distinct CDR3 sequences, more than 10% of which show up once; around 23% is in the top ten. Specimen: PBMCs, collected at surgery. The receptors stem from a female donor with early-stage non-small cell lung cancer.

This clonotype was detected many times. The genes are TRBV12-3 or TRBV12-4 and TRBJ1-5; maybe TRBD1 (5 bases). Trimming left V 3 bases short and J 0 bases short, with 12 bases between. The length of the CDR3 is 16 residues. The CDR3 here is CASSFRGEHSNQPQHF. The CDR3 nucleotides read TGTGCCAGCAGTTTCCGAGGGGAGCATAGCAATCAGCCCCAGCATTTT.

This clonotype was detected ten times or more. The chain links TRBV2 to TRBJ1-1; unclear D gene. V lost 3 bases, J lost 4 bases, and 12 bases lay in between. The CDR3 covers 14 residues. Per germline, CDR1 SNHLY and CDR2 FYNNEI. The CDR3 spells CASSDTVRSTEAFF. As DNA, the CDR3 is TGTGCCAGCAGTGATACAGTGCGTTCCACTGAAGCTTTCTTT.

This clonotype was recorded many times. V gene TRBV7-9 combines with J gene TRBJ1-3; D is unresolved. V was trimmed by 1 base and J by 0 bases, leaving 7 bases between them. The CDR3 has 15 residues. Germline V gene data show CDR1 as SEHNR and CDR2 as FQNEAQ (reference sequence). Written as DNA, the CDR3 is TGTGCCAGCAGCTTAGATCGGGGCTCTGGAAACACCATATATTTT. It is translated as CASSLDRGSGNTIYF.

This clonotype has a handful of counts. This chain joins TRBV4-3 and TRBJ2-3, with D uncertain. This CDR3 region has 13 residues. V dropped 4 bases and J dropped 3 bases, with 8 bases sitting between them. CDR1 LGHNA and CDR2 YSLEER come from the germline V gene. CDR3 sequence reads: CASSLTRTDTQYF. CDR3 nucleotides: TGCGCCAGCAGCCTGACCCGTACAGATACGCAGTATTTT.

This clonotype has just a few counts. V gene TRBV6-2 or TRBV6-3 combines with J gene TRBJ2-1; either TRBD1 or TRBD2 may supply D (5 bases each). Germline values: CDR1 MNHEY, CDR2 SVGEGT. This CDR3 contains 16 residues. Between the trimmed V and J ends, which lost 6 bases and 0 bases, there was a span of 15 bases. DNA for the CDR3: TGTGCCAGCAGAGAAGCAGGGAGAAGCTCCTACAATGAGCAGTTCTTC. Protein product: CASREAGRSSYNEQFF.

The genes are TRBV5-1 and TRBJ2-5; D remains ambiguous. Germline CDR1 and CDR2: SGHRS and YFSETQ. Trimming shortened V by 0 bases and J by 3 bases, and 9 bases separated the two germline ends. This CDR3 is 14 amino acids long. DNA for the CDR3: TGCGCCAGCAGCTTGGATCTTGGGGAAGAGACCCAGTACTTC. It is translated as CASSLDLGEETQYF.

This clonotype has at least ten counts. V is TRBV9 and J is TRBJ2-5; the D gene is possibly TRBD2 (6 bases). Per germline, CDR1 SGDLS and CDR2 YYNGEE. This CDR3 contains 14 residues. Trimming left V 4 bases short and J 5 bases short, with 15 bases between. CDR3 DNA: TGTGCCAGCAGCCCGCTAGCGTCCCGGGAGACCCAGTACTTC. Translating it yields CASSPLASRETQYF.

This clonotype has at least ten counts. This chain links TRBV5-1 with TRBJ2-6; either TRBD1 or TRBD2 may supply D (6 bases each). Germline loops: CDR1 SGHRS, CDR2 YFSETQ. The CDR3 extends over 19 amino acids. Trimming took off 1 base at V and 0 bases at J, with 17 bases between the two ends. The CDR3 protein is CASSLPRGRGTSGANVLTF. Here the CDR3 DNA reads TGCGCCAGCAGCTTGCCCCGGGGGCGAGGGACCTCTGGGGCCAACGTCCTGACTTTC.

This clonotype was detected many times. The rearrangement links TRBV11-3 to TRBJ2-2; the D is unclear. From germline, CDR1 is SGHNT and CDR2 YENEEA. V was pared by 5 bases and J by 3 bases, with 7 bases between. The CDR3 length is 13 residues. The CDR3 DNA reads as TGTGCCAGCAGCCCAGGAGACACCGGGGAGCTGTTTTTT. This gives the protein CASSPGDTGELFF. The full variable domain, completed using reference TRBV11-3 and TRBJ2-2, is EAGVVQSPRYKIIEKKQPVAFWCNPISGHNTLYWYLQNLGQGPELLIRYENEEAVDDSQLPKDRFSAERLKGVDSTLKIQPAELGDSAVYLCASSPGDTGELFFGEGSRLTVL.

The J gene is TRBJ2-5, the V gene TRBV6-6; 7 bases are shared with TRBD2. The CDR3 contains 16 residues. Germline loops: CDR1 MNHNY, CDR2 SVGAGI (reference sequence). V trimming: 0 bases; J trimming: 5 bases; junction bases outside the gene matches: 9. The chain's CDR3 is CASSYSRGRTGETQYF. CDR3 DNA sequence: TGTGCCAGCAGTTACTCCCGCGGGAGAACGGGGGAGACCCAGTACTTC.

This clonotype has a count of ten or more. The gene calls are TRBV7-6 and TRBJ2-3; possible D gene TRBD2, 6 bases. Germline V gene sequence: CDR1 SGHVS, CDR2 FNYEAQ. The CDR3 has 16 amino acids. Trimming removed 5 bases at V and 2 bases at J, with 17 bases between. The CDR3 here is CASSIDIGRSTDTQYF. CDR3 DNA: TGTGCCAGCAGCATCGATATCGGGAGATCCACAGATACGCAGTATTTT.

The chain employs TRBV15 and TRBJ2-4, with TRBD1 matching 8 bases. Germline CDR1 LNHNV, CDR2 YYDKDF (reference sequence). The CDR3 consists of 15 residues. J gave up 8 bases and V 3 bases, and 9 bases lay outside the gene matches. CDR3 protein: CATSRDRVNVYIQYF. The CDR3 DNA is TGTGCCACCAGCAGGGACAGGGTCAATGTATACATTCAGTACTTC. The full variable domain, rest sourced from reference TRBV15 and TRBJ2-4, is DAMVIQNPRYQVTQFGKPVTLSCSQTLNHNVMYWYQQKSSQAPKLLFHYYDKDFNNEADTPDNFQSRRPNTSFCFLDIRSPGLGDTAMYLCATSRDRVNVYIQYFGAGTRLSVL.

This chain joins TRBV6-6 and TRBJ2-7, with 11 positions matching TRBD1. The CDR3 loop spans 15 amino acids. The ends lost 2 bases at V and 0 bases at J; junction bases unmatched: 0. CDR1 and CDR2 (germline): MNHNY, SVGAGI (reference sequence). The CDR3 bases are TGTGCCAGCAGTTACGGGACAGGGGGCTCCTACGAGCAGTACGTC. Its protein product is CASSYGTGGSYEQYV.

This clonotype was seen ten or more times. V is TRBV7-9 and J is TRBJ2-2; D gene unclear. The CDR3 contains 13 residues. V was clipped by 0 bases and J by 6 bases, with 5 bases between them. In germline, CDR1 is SEHNR, CDR2 FQNEAQ (reference sequence). This chain's CDR3 is CASSLAAAGELFF. CDR3 in DNA: TGTGCCAGCAGCTTAGCGGCGGCCGGGGAGCTGTTTTTT.

This clonotype was counted only a few times. The gene calls are TRBV7-9 and TRBJ1-1; possibly TRBD1 for D (6 bases). The CDR3 sequence is 14 residues long. The V gene's germline CDR1 is SEHNR and CDR2 FQNEAQ (reference sequence). The V end was cut by 7 bases, the J end by 2 bases, with 14 bases between. The CDR3 loop is CASTEGGFNTEAFF. The CDR3 region has the DNA TGTGCCAGCACCGAGGGGGGCTTTAACACTGAAGCTTTCTTT.

This clonotype was counted many times. This sequence joins TRBV12-3 or TRBV12-4 and TRBJ1-5, with D maybe TRBD1 (6 bases). V lost 5 bases to trimming and J lost 6 bases, with 17 bases between them. The CDR3 has 15 amino acids. CDR3 sequence reads: CASSHRVRAGQPQHF. CDR3 coding DNA: TGTGCCAGCAGTCACAGGGTCAGGGCGGGTCAGCCCCAGCATTTT.

The V gene is TRBV19, the J gene TRBJ2-1; the match to TRBD1 covers 8 bases. Germline loops: CDR1 LNHDA, CDR2 SQIVND (reference sequence). V lost 3 bases, J lost 4 bases, and 17 bases stayed unmatched. The CDR3 totals 19 residues. DNA for the CDR3: TGTGCCAGTAGTATCCCAGAATGGTCCGACAGGGGCTCGTACAATGAGCAGTTCTTC. It specifies CASSIPEWSDRGSYNEQFF.

This clonotype has at least ten counts. V is TRBV5-1 and J is TRBJ2-5; D not resolved. With 4 bases removed from V and 4 bases from J, the gap between germline ends came to 11 bases. Germline V CDR1 and CDR2: SGHRS, YFSETQ. CDR3 size: 13 residues. CDR3: CASSQMEGETQYF. The CDR3 DNA sequence: TGCGCCAGCAGCCAGATGGAAGGAGAGACCCAGTACTTC.

This chain uses TRBV24-1 with TRBJ2-3, with D maybe TRBD1 (5 bases). This CDR3 contains 16 residues. CDR1 and CDR2 from the germline V gene are KGHDR and SFDVKD. V was shortened by 0 bases and J by 0 bases, with 9 bases between the two germline ends. In DNA, the CDR3 is TGTGCCACCAGTGATTTGCAGGGTCCTAGCACAGATACGCAGTATTTT. This codes for CATSDLQGPSTDTQYF.